Listed below are T cell receptor beta chains from one sample, sequenced in a study of blood T cell repertoires in COVID-19. Libraries were prepared by immunoSEQ multiplex PCR; TCRdb keeps only in-frame clonotypes and omits some of them. In the table there are about 80,000 clones, approximately 82% of which are singletons. Source material: peripheral blood. Source of these receptors: a woman in her sixties or seventies with acute or convalescent COVID-19. CDR3s leave out the opening cysteine and the closing phenylalanine or tryptophan.

>TRBJ1-1|TRBV18
ASSPVDLLNTEAF
>TRBJ2-4|TRBV2
ASSEGRASGKNIQY
>TRBJ2-1|TRBV7-9
ASSPAGSSYNEQF
>TRBJ1-4|TRBV10-2
ASSGNRVGEKLF
>TRBJ2-7|TRBV19
ASSTIGQGAYEQY
>TRBJ2-7|TRBV3-1/TRBV3-2
ASSQFRGQSYEQY
>TRBJ1-2|TRBV12-3/TRBV12-4
ASREGTDYGYT
>TRBJ1-6|TRBV6-6
ASSRAGTAYNSPLH
>TRBJ2-1|TRBV4-2
ASSQESMGSSYNEQF
>TRBJ2-7|TRBV2
ASRVQGRAYEQY
>TRBJ2-3|TRBV5-1
ASSTGNPRDTQY
>TRBJ2-7|TRBV24-1
ATSDPGQGSYEQY
>TRBJ2-5|TRBV7-2
ASSTRTGGETQY
>TRBJ1-6|TRBV5-6
ASSSNGQLYSPLH
>TRBJ2-7|TRBV7-2
ASSRTSSGIPYEQY
>TRBJ2-7|TRBV5-5
ATTTGTGDEQY
>TRBJ1-2|TRBV19
ASSIEGTGGSGGYT
>TRBJ2-5|TRBV29-1
SVVLSGAVQETQY
>TRBJ1-2|TRBV9
ASRQGGQELYGYT
>TRBJ2-3|TRBV5-8
ASSFLRGYSTDTQY
>TRBJ2-2|TRBV5-1
ASSFDSGNTGELF
>TRBJ2-2|TRBV7-6
ASSLVTTLNTGELF
>TRBJ1-5|TRBV3-1/TRBV3-2
ASSRGQDQPQH
>TRBJ1-6|TRBV7-8
ASSLAGAENSPLH
>TRBJ2-5|TRBV21-1
ASSSMCGGGAPPQETQY
>TRBJ2-2|TRBV2
ASREGLAGLAGELF
>TRBJ2-3|TRBV24-1
ATMSSGRTDTQY
>TRBJ1-5|TRBV19
AANQGGYQPQH
>TRBJ1-2|TRBV7-2
ASSLGTALSNYGYT
>TRBJ2-3|TRBV7-3
ASSSHSTSGRAHSTDTQY
>TRBJ1-6|TRBV19
ASSPGTLLGSPLH
>TRBJ2-3|TRBV20-1
SASYREGGDTQY
>TRBJ2-3|TRBV27
ASSLSMSSRTDTQY
>TRBJ1-1|TRBV4-2
ASSQDRNTEAF
>TRBJ2-3|TRBV15
ATSTTVSTDTQY
>TRBJ2-1|TRBV19
ASSMGGSFDNEQF
>TRBJ2-1|TRBV13
ASSSRAYNEQF
>TRBJ2-2|TRBV3-1/TRBV3-2
ASSQDPGDTGELF
>TRBJ1-1|TRBV30
AWSRTGNTEAF
>TRBJ2-7|TRBV5-1
ASSLAGQLTYEQY
>TRBJ1-2|TRBV20-1
SASMGRRRLYT